This T cell receptor beta chain was captured by sequencing in a study of regulatory T cells in long-lasting Graves disease. CDR1 ENHRY and CDR2 SYGVKD come from the germline V gene. There are 13 residues in the CDR3. The V segment lost 4 bases and the J segment 3 bases; nucleotides outside the gene matches: 2. HTBI primers from iRepertoire and Arm-PCR of CDR3 regions yielded the TCR beta libraries. MiXCR, applied by TCRdb to the multiplex PCR reads, yields one record per CDR3 protein. The repertoire holds some 420,000 distinct CDR3 sequences, with 20% to 25% as singletons. This clonotype has only a few counts. The time point was: persistent/refractory GD, antithyroid drugs over 5 years with positive TRAb. Extracted RNA from PBMCs served as the source of the TCR library.

This chain connects TRBV10-3 to TRBJ1-2; 7 nucleotides agree with TRBD1. This clonotype was obtained from a female donor with Graves disease. The sequencing used peripheral blood mononuclear cells (PBMCs), collected when the disease was refractory, from a patient treated with antithyroid drugs. CDR3 DNA: TGTGCCATCAGTGCAGGGGGAGACTATGGCTACACCTTC. It specifies CAISAGGDYGYTF.